The 26 T cell receptor beta chains reported below all come from one sample, sequenced in a study of PD-1 blockade in classical Hodgkin lymphoma. This table comes from immunoSEQ multiplex PCR, and its TCRdb copy is limited to in-frame clones, with some not included. The data show about 96,000 clones, just over 90% seen once. The time point here: cycle 4 day 1 (C4D1), after six to seven weeks of nivolumab. With no exception, relapse followed autologous stem cell transplantation in all patients, and brentuximab vedotin exposure varied. Sequences were derived from peripheral blood mononuclear cells (PBMCs), sampled before the fourth cycle of nivolumab. The receptors come from a human donor with classical Hodgkin lymphoma.

The CDR3: CASSVPVGTPNNEQFF. DNA for the CDR3: TGTGCCAGCAGCGTACCTGTCGGGACTCCTAACAATGAGCAGTTCTTC. This chain connects TRBV9 to TRBJ2-1, with a weak D call TRBD2 (6 bases). The CDR3 has 16 amino acids. Trimming shortened V by 1 base and J by 5 bases, and 16 bases separated the two germline ends. Germline CDR1 is SGDLS and CDR2 is YYNGEE.

The V gene is TRBV7-2, the J gene TRBJ2-5, with 11 bases matching TRBD2. The CDR3 is 14 residues long. Per germline, CDR1 SGHTA and CDR2 FQGNSA. V gave up 5 bases and J gave up 5 bases; unmatched junction bases: 4. The CDR3 spells CASSPRLAGETQYF. DNA of the CDR3: TGTGCCAGCAGCCCCCGACTAGCGGGGGAGACCCAGTACTTC.

The rearrangement uses TRBV7-9 and TRBJ2-1; 8 nucleotides agree with TRBD1. The CDR3 totals 15 residues. Germline-derived CDR1 and CDR2 are SEHNR and FQNEAQ (reference sequence). V trimming: 4 bases; J trimming: 2 bases; junction bases outside the gene matches: 4. CDR3 in amino acids: CASSSRTGPYNEQFF. The CDR3 DNA reads as TGTGCCAGCAGCTCACGGACAGGGCCCTACAATGAGCAGTTCTTC.

This chain connects TRBV12-5 to TRBJ1-5, with D maybe TRBD1 (5 bases). This CDR3 region has 14 residues. V was clipped by 3 bases and J by 4 bases, with 10 bases between them. Per the germline V gene, CDR1 is LGHNT and CDR2 is FRNRAP. The CDR3 DNA sequence: TGTGCTAGTGGTTTAGGGGAACGTAATCAGCCCCAGCATTTT. It translates to CASGLGERNQPQHF.

CDR3 protein: CATSREVGYEQYF. The CDR3 region has the DNA TGTGCCACCAGCAGAGAGGTCGGCTACGAGCAGTACTTC. V usage is TRBV15 and J usage is TRBJ2-7, with D unresolved. The V gene's germline CDR1 is LNHNV and CDR2 YYDKDF (reference sequence). The V end was cut by 0 bases, the J end by 3 bases, with 6 bases between. This CDR3 comprises 13 residues.

The chain joins TRBV5-1 to TRBJ2-7; weak D call: TRBD1 (5 bases). This CDR3 region has 12 residues. Trimming shortened V by 2 bases and J by 3 bases, and 6 bases separated the two germline ends. CDR1 is SGHRS and CDR2 is YFSETQ in the germline V gene. The CDR3 DNA reads as TGCGCCAGCAGCTTTCAGGGCTACGAGCAGTACTTC. Its protein is CASSFQGYEQYF.

The genes are TRBV30 and TRBJ1-4, with TRBD1 matching 10 bases. This CDR3 has 17 amino acids. Germline V gene data show CDR1 as GTSNPN and CDR2 as SVGIG (reference sequence). The J segment lost 7 bases and the V segment lost 5 bases, leaving 16 bases of the junction unmatched. The CDR3 region has the DNA TGTGCCTGGTTGTTGAGGGACAGGGGAGGGTTTGGTGAAAAACTGTTTTTT. It encodes CAWLLRDRGGFGEKLFF.

This rearrangement joins TRBV28 to TRBJ1-4; 8 nucleotides align to TRBD1. CDR1 is MDHEN and CDR2 is SYDVKM in the germline V gene. The CDR3 has 19 residues. Unmatched junction bases numbered 17, after V lost 7 bases and J lost 1 base. Here the CDR3 DNA reads TGTGCCAGCACCATAAGGACAGGGCTGGGTTGGGGAACTAATGAAAAACTGTTTTTT. Encoded protein: CASTIRTGLGWGTNEKLFF.

This clone came up once. The V and J genes are TRBV12-5 and TRBJ2-1; 9 bases align to TRBD2. J gave up 8 bases and V 0 bases, and 11 bases lay outside the gene matches. The CDR3 totals 17 residues. Germline V gene lookup returns CDR1 LGHNT and CDR2 FRNRAP. The CDR3 DNA is TGTGCTAGTGGTTTGGTACTACGGCGGGAGGGCCCGGATGAGCAGTTCTTC. Its translation: CASGLVLRREGPDEQFF.

V and J are TRBV27 and TRBJ1-5, with a tentative D call TRBD1 (5 bases). The CDR3 contains 16 residues. Germline CDR1 is MNHEY and CDR2 is SMNVEV (reference sequence). V lost 2 bases, J lost 3 bases, and 14 bases lay in between. CDR3 nucleotides: TGTGCCAGCAGTTTAAGTGGCGGGGCCTTCAATCAGCCCCAGCATTTT. Residues: CASSLSGGAFNQPQHF.

The V and J genes are TRBV5-4 and TRBJ2-2; D is unclear. The CDR3 is made up of 15 amino acids. V was pared by 1 base and J by 0 bases, with 7 bases between. In germline, CDR1 is SGHNT, CDR2 YYREEE (reference sequence). The DNA for the CDR3 is TGTGCCAGCAGCTTGAAGGGCCCGAACACCGGGGAGCTGTTTTTT. Its protein product is CASSLKGPNTGELFF.

This clone showed up just once. This rearrangement joins TRBV30 to TRBJ2-3; no firm D call. The CDR3 sequence is 15 residues long. The V gene's germline CDR1 is GTSNPN and CDR2 SVGIG (reference sequence). The germline V and J ends were trimmed by 2 bases and 0 bases, with 12 bases remaining between them. Here the CDR3 DNA reads TGTGCCTGGAGTAGAGGTCGGGCCAGCACAGATACGCAGTATTTT. Translated: CAWSRGRASTDTQYF.

The chain combines TRBV6-6 with TRBJ1-1; D call uncertain. This CDR3 comprises 12 residues. V was trimmed by 2 bases and J by 7 bases, leaving 8 bases between them. The germline CDR1 and CDR2 sequences are MNHNY and SVGAGI (reference sequence). CDR3 residues: CASSYRGFEAFF. The CDR3 region has the DNA TGTGCCAGCAGTTACCGGGGATTTGAAGCTTTCTTT.

CDR3 bases: TGTGCCAGCAGTTACTCATTCGACACTGAAGCTTTCTTT. Translation: CASSYSFDTEAFF. The rearrangement joins TRBV6-5 to TRBJ1-1; D gene unclear. This CDR3 has 13 residues. Trimming cost V 0 bases and J 3 bases, with 5 bases left between them. CDR1 is MNHEY, CDR2 SVGAGI, per germline.

V and J are TRBV29-1 and TRBJ2-1, with D possibly TRBD1 on 6 matching bases. Trimming stripped 3 bases from V and 4 bases from J, with 19 bases between. The CDR3 sequence is 16 residues long. Germline V lookup: CDR1 SQVTM, CDR2 ANQGSEA. The CDR3 here is CSVEGLRDILYNEQFF. The CDR3 region has the DNA TGCAGCGTTGAGGGCCTCCGGGACATCCTTTACAATGAGCAGTTCTTC.

This clone was seen a single time. This sequence joins TRBV28 and TRBJ2-3, with 10 positions matching TRBD1. The CDR3 sequence is 15 residues long. The germline gives CDR1 MDHEN, CDR2 SYDVKM. J lost 1 base, V lost 5 bases, and 3 bases had no gene match. CDR3 amino acids: CASSTTGGRTDTQYF. The CDR3 coding sequence is TGTGCCAGCAGTACGACAGGGGGCCGCACAGATACGCAGTATTTT.

The J gene is TRBJ2-5, the V gene TRBV28, with D possibly TRBD2 on 7 matching bases. Trimming removed 2 bases from V and 2 bases from J, with 15 bases in between. This CDR3 is 16 amino acids long. CDR1 and CDR2 (germline): MDHEN, SYDVKM. The DNA for the CDR3 is TGTGCCAGCAGTTTAAGAGGGGGGAGGGGGCAAGAGACCCAGTACTTC. This translates into CASSLRGGRGQETQYF.

This chain's CDR3 is CASSLASWAYEQYF. The DNA of the CDR3 is TGCGCCAGCAGCTTGGCTAGCTGGGCCTACGAGCAGTACTTC. The chain couples TRBV5-1 to TRBJ2-7; TRBD2 is a possible D gene (5 bases). Germline-derived CDR1 and CDR2 are SGHRS and YFSETQ. There are 14 residues in the CDR3. The V end was cut by 0 bases, the J end by 2 bases, with 9 bases between.

This clone was seen just once. This chain links TRBV12-5 with TRBJ2-3, with 16 bases matching TRBD2. This CDR3 comprises 16 residues. Unmatched junction bases numbered 3, after V lost 5 bases and J lost 4 bases. Germline V gene sequence: CDR1 LGHNT, CDR2 FRNRAP. Here the CDR3 DNA reads TGTGCTAGTGGTGATGGGACTAGCGGGAGGGCAGATACGCAGTATTTT. Protein sequence: CASGDGTSGRADTQYF.

The chain couples TRBV30 to TRBJ1-1; no clear D gene. Germline V gene data show CDR1 as GTSNPN and CDR2 as SVGIG (reference sequence). Trimming cost V 3 bases and J 0 bases, with 11 bases left between them. The CDR3 extends over 14 amino acids. The CDR3 DNA reads TGTGCCTGGAGCAGAGCAGTATTGAACACTGAAGCTTTCTTT. Protein product: CAWSRAVLNTEAFF.

The chain carries TRBV19 and TRBJ1-1; no reliable D call. The CDR3 sequence is 12 residues long. The germline V and J ends were trimmed by 6 bases and 5 bases, with 10 bases remaining between them. Germline-derived CDR1 and CDR2 are LNHDA and SQIVND (reference sequence). CDR3 sequence reads: CASSAQETEAFF. The DNA for the CDR3 is TGTGCCAGTAGCGCCCAGGAGACTGAAGCTTTCTTT.

The CDR3: CASSVDRGILNTEAFF. CDR3 sequence (DNA): TGTGCCAGCAGTGTAGACAGGGGGATATTGAACACTGAAGCTTTCTTT. The chain links TRBV6-4 to TRBJ1-1; 9 nucleotides agree with TRBD1. From germline, CDR1 is MRHNA and CDR2 SNTAGT. CDR3 length: 16 amino acids. Trimming cost V 4 bases and J 0 bases; bases outside gene matches: 6.

The genes are TRBV9 and TRBJ2-5; perhaps TRBD2 as D (7 bases). V was clipped by 4 bases and J by 5 bases, with 15 bases between them. The germline gives CDR1 SGDLS, CDR2 YYNGEE. The length of the CDR3 is 14 residues. The CDR3 sequence: CASSPKGGGETQYF. The CDR3 nucleotides read TGTGCCAGCAGCCCTAAGGGGGGAGGGGAGACCCAGTACTTC.

This sequence joins TRBV28 and TRBJ1-1; D is unclear. With 3 bases removed from V and 4 bases from J, the gap between germline ends came to 9 bases. The V gene's germline CDR1 is MDHEN and CDR2 SYDVKM. The CDR3 covers 13 residues. CDR3 residues: CASSFLSVTEAFF. As DNA, the CDR3 is TGTGCCAGCAGTTTCCTCTCGGTCACTGAAGCTTTCTTT. Complete variable domain (other parts from reference TRBV28 and TRBJ1-1): DVKVTQSSRYLVKRTGEKVFLECVQDMDHENMFWYRQDPGLGLRLIYFSYDVKMKEKGDIPEGYSVSREKKERFSLILESASTNQTSMYLCASSFLSVTEAFFGQGTRLTVV.

The sample holds a few counts of this clone. The genes are TRBV5-1 and TRBJ2-1, with D perhaps matching TRBD2 (5 bases). The V gene lost 3 bases and the J gene lost 8 bases, with 12 bases spanning the gap. CDR3 size: 13 residues. Germline values: CDR1 SGHRS, CDR2 YFSETQ. The CDR3 here is CASSYGSGDEQFF. The CDR3 DNA follows: TGCGCCAGCAGCTACGGGTCCGGGGATGAGCAGTTCTTC.

The chain couples TRBV28 to TRBJ1-1; TRBD1 might be the D (5 bases). The ends were cut back, 7 bases at V and 0 bases at J, with 12 bases in the middle. The V gene's germline CDR1 is MDHEN and CDR2 SYDVKM. The CDR3 has 14 residues. This CDR3 is CASTLGEVNTEAFF. In nucleotides, the CDR3 is TGTGCCAGCACGTTAGGGGAGGTGAACACTGAAGCTTTCTTT. Filled out from reference TRBV28 and TRBJ1-1, the complete variable domain reads DVKVTQSSRYLVKRTGEKVFLECVQDMDHENMFWYRQDPGLGLRLIYFSYDVKMKEKGDIPEGYSVSREKKERFSLILESASTNQTSMYLCASTLGEVNTEAFFGQGTRLTVV.